This T cell receptor (beta chain) originates from a study of T cell repertoires in cytomegalovirus infection (dated by TCRdb to about 2019). Study-level background: Donor HLA type was relevant to the analysis, as public TCR beta signatures indicated carriage of CMV infection together with the matching HLA type.

Points the paper makes about the study in general: Carriers of CMV infection plus the relevant HLA type were discriminated by the cumulative frequency of public TCR beta family members in the study cohort and in an independent roughly 370-donor cohort. The ex vivo response was dominated by HLA-C-restricted CMV-specific TCR beta clonotypes, which also provided the single most frequent clonotype in two of eight donors.

The CDR3 measures 18 amino acids from cysteine to phenylalanine. The entry retains the CDR3 DNA only, 54 bases that are in frame from base 1. V sheds 7 bases and J sheds 6 bases, leaving 25 bases between their ends. A few counts support this clonotype. Its antigen has not been determined. No qualities accompany the bases; no much larger clone lies one base away. Sequencing instrument: Illumina HiSeq 1500. TCRdb reprocessing: public reads trimmed at Q25 with fastp, clones called with MiXCR, in-frame beta chains kept. Merged by CDR3 protein, the rows form single entries marked with the most common genes and DNA. Here the sample has roughly 720,000 distinct CDR3 sequences; under 40% occur a single time. Under 3.5% of the sample lies in the top ten.

Sequencing input: PBMCs. This TCR was sampled from a human donor in good health (CMV status not recorded). Some clones in this sample may be carry-over from other donors' samples. This chain is built from TRBV12-3 or TRBV12-4 and TRBJ2-6; the D gene could be either TRBD1 or TRBD2, each agreeing at 5 bases. The DNA sequence follows: TGTGCCAGCACCCGAAGCCTGGGACCTTTCCCTGAGGCCAACGTCCTGACTTTC. Its protein reads: CASTRSLGPFPEANVLTF.